The T cell receptor beta chain described here comes from a study of spatial heterogeneity in lung cancer. Study in general: Counts of TCR transcripts in tumor regions tracked strongly with a T cell module score that came from matched bulk RNA-seq. Study-level points and caveats: Estimation of coverage gave values of 6.5% to 7.5% for alpha and around 14% for beta chains in tumor T cells. In tumors, expanded intratumoral alpha and beta TCR counts tracked mutation counts.

This clonotype rates as medium-sized. Its antigen is undetermined. The library was designed around alpha chains, so this beta chain is a stray read whose abundance carries little weight. TCRdb redid the calling of the 5' RACE reads with MiXCR, one entry per CDR3 protein. The sample records over a thousand distinct CDR3 sequences, about a sixth being singletons. This CDR3 is built from 15 residues. J was trimmed by 6 bases and V by 4 bases; bases with no gene match: 6. Germline V CDR1 and CDR2: SGHDT, YYEEEE. Time point indicated: sample taken at primary tumor resection. Samples were obtained from about 72 donors, all untreated early-stage non-small cell lung cancer patients. Unsorted tumor, nontumor lung tissue or cryopreserved PBMC supplied the whole RNA.

The specimen was lung tumor tissue, collected at surgery. V is TRBV5-6 and J is TRBJ2-7, with TRBD2 identical over 14 bases. The clonotype was recovered from a female donor with early-stage non-small cell lung cancer. The CDR3 region has the DNA TGTGCCAGCAGCACCGGGACTAGCGGGAGTCGCGAGCAGTACTTC. Protein: CASSTGTSGSREQYF.